This TCR beta chain is drawn from a study of OX40 agonist ivuxolimab in advanced cancers. Study background: Patient treatment consisted of intravenous ivuxolimab administration every 2 weeks at 0.01 to 10 mg/kg. Of mixed ages from about 20 to 85 and averaging 60 years, the group was roughly 85% male.

Some clones are missing from TCRdb's copy, which holds only in-frame ones; the method was immunoSEQ multiplex PCR. The sample consists of 52,000 or so clones, around 94% of them appearing once. The CDR3 covers 15 residues. Per the germline V gene, CDR1 is MNHEY and CDR2 is SMNVEV (reference sequence). The J segment lost 2 bases and the V segment lost 6 bases, leaving 5 bases of the junction unmatched. If patients had autoimmune disease history or systemic immunosuppression, they were excluded. The chain joins TRBV27 to TRBJ2-3; 10 bases align to TRBD1. The specimen was CD4+ or CD8+ T cells sorted from blood, collected in a trial of the OX40 agonist ivuxolimab. The clonotype originates from an adult with an advanced solid tumor such as melanoma, head and neck, liver or kidney cancer. For the CDR3, the DNA is TGTGCCAGCAGCGGGGGGACAGGGGCCACAGATACGCAGTATTTT. This sequence encodes CASSGGTGATDTQYF.